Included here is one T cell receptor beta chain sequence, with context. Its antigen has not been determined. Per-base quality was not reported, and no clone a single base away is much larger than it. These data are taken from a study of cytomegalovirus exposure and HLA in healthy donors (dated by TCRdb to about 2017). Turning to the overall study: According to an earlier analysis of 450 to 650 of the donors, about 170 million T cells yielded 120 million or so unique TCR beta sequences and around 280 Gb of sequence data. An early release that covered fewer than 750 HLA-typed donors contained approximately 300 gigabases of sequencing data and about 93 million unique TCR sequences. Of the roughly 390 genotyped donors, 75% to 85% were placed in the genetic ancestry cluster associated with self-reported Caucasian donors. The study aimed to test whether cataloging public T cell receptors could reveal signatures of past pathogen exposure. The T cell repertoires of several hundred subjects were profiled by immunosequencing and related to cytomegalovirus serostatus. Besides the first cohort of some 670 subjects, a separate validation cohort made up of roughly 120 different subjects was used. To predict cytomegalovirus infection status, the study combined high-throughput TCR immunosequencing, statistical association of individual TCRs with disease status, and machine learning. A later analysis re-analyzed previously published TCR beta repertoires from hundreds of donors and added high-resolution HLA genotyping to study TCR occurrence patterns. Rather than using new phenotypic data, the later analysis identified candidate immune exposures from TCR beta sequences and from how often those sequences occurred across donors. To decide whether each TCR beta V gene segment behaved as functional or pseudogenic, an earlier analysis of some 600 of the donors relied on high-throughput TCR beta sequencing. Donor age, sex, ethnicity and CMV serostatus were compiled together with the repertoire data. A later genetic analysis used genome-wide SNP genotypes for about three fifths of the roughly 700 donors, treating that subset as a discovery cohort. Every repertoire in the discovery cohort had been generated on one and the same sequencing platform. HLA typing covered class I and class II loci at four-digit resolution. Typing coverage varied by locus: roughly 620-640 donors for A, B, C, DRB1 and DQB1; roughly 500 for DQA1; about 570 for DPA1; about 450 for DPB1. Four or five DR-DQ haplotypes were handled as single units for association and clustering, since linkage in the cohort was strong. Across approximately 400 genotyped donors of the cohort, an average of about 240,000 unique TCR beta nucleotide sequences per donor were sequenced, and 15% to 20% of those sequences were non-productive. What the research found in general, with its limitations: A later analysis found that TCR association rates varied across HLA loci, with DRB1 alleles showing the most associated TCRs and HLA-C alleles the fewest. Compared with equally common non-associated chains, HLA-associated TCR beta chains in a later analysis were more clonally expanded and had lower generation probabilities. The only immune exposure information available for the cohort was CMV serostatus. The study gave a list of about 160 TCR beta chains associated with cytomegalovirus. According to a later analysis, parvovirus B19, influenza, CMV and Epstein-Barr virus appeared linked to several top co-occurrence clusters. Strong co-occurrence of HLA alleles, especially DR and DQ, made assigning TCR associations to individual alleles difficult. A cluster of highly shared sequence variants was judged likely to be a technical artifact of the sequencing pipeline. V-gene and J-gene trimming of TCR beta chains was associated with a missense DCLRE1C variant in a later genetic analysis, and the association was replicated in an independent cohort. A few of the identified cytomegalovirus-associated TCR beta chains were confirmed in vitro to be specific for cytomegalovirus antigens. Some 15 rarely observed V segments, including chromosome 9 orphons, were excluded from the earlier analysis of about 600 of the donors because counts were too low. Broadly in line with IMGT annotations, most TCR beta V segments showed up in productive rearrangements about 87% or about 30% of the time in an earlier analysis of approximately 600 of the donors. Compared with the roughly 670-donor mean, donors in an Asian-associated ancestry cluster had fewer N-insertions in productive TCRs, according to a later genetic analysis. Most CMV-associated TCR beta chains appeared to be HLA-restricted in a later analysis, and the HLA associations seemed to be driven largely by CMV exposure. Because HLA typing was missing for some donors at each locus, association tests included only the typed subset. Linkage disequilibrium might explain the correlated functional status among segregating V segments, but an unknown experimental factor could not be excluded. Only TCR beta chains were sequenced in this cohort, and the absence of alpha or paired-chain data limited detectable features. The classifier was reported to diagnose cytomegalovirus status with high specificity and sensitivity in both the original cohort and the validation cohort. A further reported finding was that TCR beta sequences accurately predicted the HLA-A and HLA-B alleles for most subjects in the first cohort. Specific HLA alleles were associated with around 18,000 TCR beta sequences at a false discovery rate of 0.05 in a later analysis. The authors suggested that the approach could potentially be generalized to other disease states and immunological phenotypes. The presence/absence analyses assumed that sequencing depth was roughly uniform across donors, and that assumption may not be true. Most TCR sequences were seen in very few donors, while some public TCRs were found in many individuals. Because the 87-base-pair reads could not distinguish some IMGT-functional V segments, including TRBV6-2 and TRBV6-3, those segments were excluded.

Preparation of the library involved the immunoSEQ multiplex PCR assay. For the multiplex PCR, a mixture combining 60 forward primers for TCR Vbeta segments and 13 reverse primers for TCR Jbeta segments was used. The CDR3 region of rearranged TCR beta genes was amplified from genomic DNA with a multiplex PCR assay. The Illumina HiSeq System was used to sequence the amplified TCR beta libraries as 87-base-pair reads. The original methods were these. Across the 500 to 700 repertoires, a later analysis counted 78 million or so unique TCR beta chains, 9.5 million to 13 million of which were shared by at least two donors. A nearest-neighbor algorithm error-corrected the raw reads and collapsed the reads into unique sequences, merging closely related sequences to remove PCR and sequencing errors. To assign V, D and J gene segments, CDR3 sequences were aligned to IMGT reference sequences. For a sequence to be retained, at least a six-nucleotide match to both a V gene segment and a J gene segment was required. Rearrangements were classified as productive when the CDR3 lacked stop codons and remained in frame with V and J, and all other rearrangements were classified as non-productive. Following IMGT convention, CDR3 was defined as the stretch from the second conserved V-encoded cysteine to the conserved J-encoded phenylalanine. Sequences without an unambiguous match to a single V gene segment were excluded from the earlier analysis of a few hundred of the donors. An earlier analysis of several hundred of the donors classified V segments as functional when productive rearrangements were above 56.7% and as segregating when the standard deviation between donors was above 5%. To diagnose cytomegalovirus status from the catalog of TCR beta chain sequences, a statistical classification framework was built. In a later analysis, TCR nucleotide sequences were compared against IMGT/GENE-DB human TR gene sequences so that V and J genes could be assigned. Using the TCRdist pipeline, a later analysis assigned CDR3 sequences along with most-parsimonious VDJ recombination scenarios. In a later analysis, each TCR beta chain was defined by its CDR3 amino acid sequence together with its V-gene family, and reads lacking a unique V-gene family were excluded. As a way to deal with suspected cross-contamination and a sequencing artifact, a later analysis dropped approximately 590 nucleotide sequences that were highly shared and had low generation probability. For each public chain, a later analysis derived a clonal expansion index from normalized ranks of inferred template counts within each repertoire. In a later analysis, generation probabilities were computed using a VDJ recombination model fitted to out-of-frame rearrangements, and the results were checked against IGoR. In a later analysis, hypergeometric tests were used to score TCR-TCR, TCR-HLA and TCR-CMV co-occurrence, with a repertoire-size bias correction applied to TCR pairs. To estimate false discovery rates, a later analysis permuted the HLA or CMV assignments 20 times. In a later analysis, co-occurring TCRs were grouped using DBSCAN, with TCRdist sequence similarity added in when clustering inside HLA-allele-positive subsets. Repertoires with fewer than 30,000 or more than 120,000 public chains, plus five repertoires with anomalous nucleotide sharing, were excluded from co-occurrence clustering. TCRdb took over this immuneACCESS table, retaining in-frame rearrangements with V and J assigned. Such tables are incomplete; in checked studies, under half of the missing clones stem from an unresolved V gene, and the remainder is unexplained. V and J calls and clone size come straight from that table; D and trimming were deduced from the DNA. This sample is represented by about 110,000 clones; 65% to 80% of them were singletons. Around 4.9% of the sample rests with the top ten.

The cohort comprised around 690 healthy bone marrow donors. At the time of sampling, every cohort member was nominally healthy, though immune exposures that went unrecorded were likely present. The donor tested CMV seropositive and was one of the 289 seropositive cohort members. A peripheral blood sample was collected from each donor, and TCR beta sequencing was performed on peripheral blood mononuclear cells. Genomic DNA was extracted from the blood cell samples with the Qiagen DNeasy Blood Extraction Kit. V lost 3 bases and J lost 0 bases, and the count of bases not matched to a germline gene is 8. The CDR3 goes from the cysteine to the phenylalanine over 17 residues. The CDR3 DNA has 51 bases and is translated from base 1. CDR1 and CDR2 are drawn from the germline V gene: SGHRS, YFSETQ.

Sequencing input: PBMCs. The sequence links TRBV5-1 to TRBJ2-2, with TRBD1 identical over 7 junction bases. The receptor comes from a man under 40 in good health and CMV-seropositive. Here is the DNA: TGCGCCAGCAGCTGGAGACCGGGACAGACGAACACCGGGGAGCTGTTTTTT. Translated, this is CASSWRPGQTNTGELFF.